These T cell receptor beta chains were read from a single sample in a study of blood T cells in healthy people across ages. TCRdb passed the 5' RACE reads through MiXCR, listing each CDR3 protein once. The sample lists about 780,000 distinct CDR3 sequences, more than 35% occurring once. Sequenced input: blood. These receptors all come from a man older than 75 in good health. The CDR3 runs from the conserved cysteine through the conserved F or W. Each record gives: CDR3 protein, CDR3 DNA, J gene, V gene, D gene, clone size, CDR3 length. A D gene is named only where the DNA matches it firmly. Clone size appears in some rows only: once, few, many, or a class for an expanded clone.

CDR3: CSADRAQPTDTQYF; DNA: TGCAGCGCCGACAGGGCTCAGCCCACAGATACGCAGTATTTT; J: TRBJ2-3; V: TRBV29-1; D: TRBD1; size: NA; length: 14
CDR3: CAWSVLGQGGETQYF; DNA: TGTGCCTGGAGTGTACTGGGACAGGGCGGTGAGACCCAGTACTTC; J: TRBJ2-5; V: TRBV30; D: TRBD1; size: NA; length: 15
CDR3: CASAPDRNQPQHF; DNA: TGTGCCAGCGCCCCTGACAGGAATCAGCCCCAGCATTTT; J: TRBJ1-5; V: TRBV27; D: NA; size: few; length: 13
CDR3: CASSSPGLAGLEAQYF; DNA: TGTGCCAGCAGTTCCCCCGGACTAGCGGGACTGGAGGCCCAGTACTTC; J: TRBJ2-5; V: TRBV6-2/TRBV6-3; D: TRBD2; size: NA; length: 16
CDR3: CASSVGNRDYEQYF; DNA: TGTGCCAGCAGCGTGGGTAATAGAGACTACGAGCAGTACTTC; J: TRBJ2-7; V: TRBV9; D: NA; size: few; length: 14
CDR3: CASSALPRGSHGNEQFF; DNA: TGTGCCAGCAGTGCCCTACCCCGTGGGTCACACGGGAATGAGCAGTTCTTC; J: TRBJ2-1; V: TRBV6-2/TRBV6-3; D: NA; size: NA; length: 17
CDR3: CSGRVASQTYNEQFF; DNA: TGCAGCGGCCGGGTGGCTAGCCAAACCTACAATGAGCAGTTCTTC; J: TRBJ2-1; V: TRBV29-1; D: NA; size: few; length: 15
CDR3: CASRLSRGPGNTIYF; DNA: TGTGCCAGCAGACTGAGCAGGGGGCCTGGAAACACCATATATTTT; J: TRBJ1-3; V: TRBV6-2/TRBV6-3; D: TRBD1; size: NA; length: 15
CDR3: CASSYSHYEQYF; DNA: TGTGCCAGCAGTTATTCCCACTACGAGCAGTACTTC; J: TRBJ2-7; V: TRBV12-3/TRBV12-4; D: NA; size: few; length: 12
CDR3: CATRDPGGARDTQYF; DNA: TGTGCCACCAGAGACCCCGGGGGGGCGAGGGATACGCAGTATTTT; J: TRBJ2-3; V: TRBV6-1; D: TRBD2; size: NA; length: 15
CDR3: CASSQDKREVNEQFF; DNA: TGTGCCAGCAGCCAAGACAAGCGGGAGGTCAATGAGCAGTTCTTC; J: TRBJ2-1; V: TRBV3-1; D: TRBD2; size: NA; length: 15
CDR3: CASSHPGLKNEQFF; DNA: TGTGCCAGCAGTCATCCGGGACTTAAAAATGAGCAGTTCTTC; J: TRBJ2-1; V: TRBV7-2; D: NA; size: NA; length: 14
CDR3: CASSQILQGTQYF; DNA: TGTGCCAGCAGCCAAATCCTCCAGGGAACCCAGTACTTC; J: TRBJ2-7; V: TRBV3-1; D: NA; size: NA; length: 13
CDR3: CATSTGFDSTGELFF; DNA: TGTGCCACCAGCACCGGGTTCGACTCCACCGGGGAGCTGTTTTTT; J: TRBJ2-2; V: TRBV15; D: NA; size: few; length: 15
CDR3: CASSYAGTSGTYEQYF; DNA: TGTGCCAGCAGTTATGCCGGGACTAGCGGGACTTACGAGCAGTACTTC; J: TRBJ2-7; V: TRBV7-9; D: TRBD2; size: few; length: 16
CDR3: CASSLYSPWGGSSYEQYF; DNA: TGTGCCAGCAGTTTATATAGCCCATGGGGGGGATCCTCCTACGAGCAGTACTTC; J: TRBJ2-7; V: TRBV28; D: TRBD2; size: NA; length: 18
CDR3: CASSPTGTSGLNEEAQYF; DNA: TGTGCCAGCAGCCCTACCGGGACTAGCGGCCTCAATGAAGAGGCCCAGTACTTC; J: TRBJ2-5; V: TRBV7-6; D: TRBD2; size: NA; length: 18
CDR3: CNSEGLQETQYF; DNA: TGCAACTCAGAGGGGCTCCAAGAGACCCAGTACTTC; J: TRBJ2-5; V: TRBV29-1; D: NA; size: NA; length: 12